This TCR beta chain appears in the sequencing data of a study of CD8 T cells in Susac syndrome. Per the germline V gene, CDR1 is GTSNPN and CDR2 is SVGIG (reference sequence). The V end lost 1 base, the J end lost 6 bases, and 12 bases lay between the germline ends. The CDR3 runs to 14 residues. Random hexamers primed reverse transcription of 0.5 to 1 ug RNA. TCRdb independently ran MiXCR on the immunoSEQ multiplex PCR reads; one entry per CDR3 protein. The sample lists some 300,000 distinct CDR3 sequences, about 88% occurring once. Negative isolation yielded CD8+ and CD4+ T cells; FACS enriched TEMRA cells.

This receptor was identified in a human donor with multiple sclerosis. The chain uses TRBV30 and TRBJ1-4, with D possibly being TRBD1 (5 bases). Material for sequencing was CD8+ T cells from PBMCs. The DNA of the CDR3 is TGTGCCTGGAGTGGCGGGGGGAACTATGAAAAACTGTTTTTT. Amino acid sequence: CAWSGGGNYEKLFF. Full variable domain (remainder filled in from reference TRBV30 and TRBJ1-4): SQTIHQWPATLVQPVGSPLSLECTVEGTSNPNLYWYRQAAGRGLQLLFYSVGIGQISSEVPQNLSASRPQDRQFILSSKKLLLSDSGFYLCAWSGGGNYEKLFFGSGTQLSVL.